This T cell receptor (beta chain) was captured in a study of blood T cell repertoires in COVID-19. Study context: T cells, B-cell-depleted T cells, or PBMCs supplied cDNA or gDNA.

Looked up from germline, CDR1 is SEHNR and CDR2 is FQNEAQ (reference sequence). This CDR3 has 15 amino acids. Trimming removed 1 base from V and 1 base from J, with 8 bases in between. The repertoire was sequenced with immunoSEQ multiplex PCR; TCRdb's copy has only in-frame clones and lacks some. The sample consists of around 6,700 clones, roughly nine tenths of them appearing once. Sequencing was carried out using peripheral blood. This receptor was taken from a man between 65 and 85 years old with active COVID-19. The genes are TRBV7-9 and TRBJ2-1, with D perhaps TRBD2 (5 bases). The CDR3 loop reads CASSLGGRSYNEQFF. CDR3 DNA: TGTGCCAGCAGCTTAGGCGGGCGGTCCTACAATGAGCAGTTCTTC.